The 3 T cell receptor beta chains reported below all come from one sample, sequenced in a study of blood T cells in healthy people across ages. It was with a sample-barcoded 5' primer and a J-beta primer mix that a second PCR of about 7 to 12 cycles was run. Each CDR3 protein is one row after TCRdb ran MiXCR on the 5' RACE reads. The sample has about 780,000 distinct CDR3 sequences, less than 60% seen once. Sequencing used blood. All receptors come from a man at least 80 years old in good health.

The V and J genes are TRBV20-1 and TRBJ2-2; 9 bases are shared with TRBD2. V dropped 3 bases and J dropped 6; count of bases not matched to a gene: 8. Looked up from germline, CDR1 is DFQATT and CDR2 is SNEGSKA (reference sequence). This CDR3 has 15 residues. CDR3 sequence: CSARPGLAKAGELFF. The CDR3 DNA reads TGCAGTGCTAGGCCAGGACTAGCGAAGGCCGGGGAGCTGTTTTTT.

The chain links TRBV2 to TRBJ2-5; D unclear. V was cut by 2 bases and J by 3 bases, with 10 bases left in between. The CDR3 totals 14 residues. Germline V gene lookup returns CDR1 SNHLY and CDR2 FYNNEI. CDR3 nucleotides: TGTGCCAGCAGTGAACGGCAGGTGAAAGAGACCCAGTACTTC. Amino acid sequence: CASSERQVKETQYF.

This clonotype occurred many times. A single base separates this from a much larger clone, so it may be a read error. The J gene is TRBJ2-7, the V gene TRBV6-1; 8 nucleotides agree with TRBD1. This CDR3 spans 13 amino acids. The germline V gene encodes CDR1 MNHNS and CDR2 SASEGT. V shed 4 bases, J shed 7 bases, and the junction held 6 bases outside the gene matches. The CDR3 DNA reads TGTGCCAGCAGTGCGACTGGGACAGGAGAGCAGTACTTC. Amino acid sequence: CASSATGTGEQYF.